A selection of T cell receptor beta chains follows, all from one sample in a study of early T cells in non-severe SARS-CoV-2 infection. TCRdb ran MiXCR on the 5' RACE reads and lists one entry per CDR3 protein. Of 25,000 to 30,000 distinct CDR3 sequences listed, around 5.4% are singletons. The sequenced sample was whole blood. The receptor set was obtained from an adult who was a healthcare worker with PCR-confirmed SARS-CoV-2 infection or an uninfected control (not recorded which). The conserved cysteine and the conserved F or W are not part of the CDR3 here.

j_gene,v_gene,CDR3aa
TRBJ2-2,TRBV6-4,ASSTSEDGELF
TRBJ1-4,TRBV28,ASRPSRGIVEKLF
TRBJ1-1,TRBV6-5,ASSPSTGHTEAF
TRBJ2-5,TRBV29-1,SVEDRNLQETQY
TRBJ2-1,TRBV15,ATSRVGTYNEQF
TRBJ2-3,TRBV12-5,ASAPSPPTGDLETDTQY
TRBJ1-5,TRBV20-1,SAHPSGGYSNQPQH
TRBJ1-1,TRBV6-6,ASSGDTEAF
TRBJ1-5,TRBV7-2,ASSRTGASNQPQH
TRBJ2-1,TRBV6-2/TRBV6-3,ASSKTSLLSEQF
TRBJ2-1,TRBV5-1,ASSLGLAGGLEQF
TRBJ2-5,TRBV27,ASSLSSLAGDPQETQY
TRBJ2-2,TRBV7-8,ASSPSPGQGVSGELF
TRBJ2-2,TRBV12-3/TRBV12-4,ASRAGGANTGELF
TRBJ1-2,TRBV11-2,ASSRTGGTHNYGYT
TRBJ1-1,TRBV4-3,ASSQDRQGANFEAF
TRBJ1-6,TRBV20-1,SARDHQSNSPLH
TRBJ1-1,TRBV7-9,ASSQRVEAF
TRBJ2-2,TRBV15,ATAATGKNTGELF
TRBJ1-6,TRBV7-2,ASSPQQISSYNSPLH
TRBJ2-7,TRBV27,ASFQGIPYEQY
TRBJ2-3,TRBV29-1,SVETGKDTQY
TRBJ1-6,TRBV11-2,ASSGRETYNSPLH
TRBJ2-5,TRBV7-9,ASSLDGPPRGAQY
TRBJ2-3,TRBV11-2,ASSPGQGAHTDTQY
TRBJ1-1,TRBV5-8,ASGTGYYTEAF
TRBJ2-2,TRBV6-2/TRBV6-3,ASKLAVSTGELF
TRBJ1-2,TRBV14,ASSQDFRGQSFYGYT
TRBJ2-7,TRBV10-3,AISDGGSYEQY
TRBJ2-2,TRBV5-4,ASSPPLDRPNTGELF
TRBJ1-2,TRBV5-4,ASSSHTGSPNGYT
TRBJ1-2,TRBV2,ASTTWTGYGYT
TRBJ2-3,TRBV5-1,ASTPFLAGGKDTQY
TRBJ2-4,TRBV29-1,SVGHKTDQY
TRBJ2-7,TRBV18,ASSPNPLTGSYEQY
TRBJ1-1,TRBV20-1,SPWAGISSNTEAF
TRBJ1-2,TRBV13,ASTVTGATHGYT
TRBJ2-3,TRBV12-3/TRBV12-4,ASTRQFPADTQY
TRBJ2-7,TRBV2,ASRLAGGTYEQY
TRBJ2-1,TRBV5-5,ASSLVSTNEQF
TRBJ2-1,TRBV20-1,SARGGTSGRANNEQF
TRBJ1-4,TRBV12-3/TRBV12-4,ASSLQETNEKLF
TRBJ2-7,TRBV20-1,SANGASGGQGYEQY
TRBJ2-7,TRBV30,AWSVPSGMTYEQY
TRBJ1-1,TRBV11-2,ASSLMDGNTEAF
TRBJ2-7,TRBV6-2/TRBV6-3,ASSLRQGNEQY
TRBJ2-5,TRBV7-9,ASSLGTSGSMETQY
TRBJ2-1,TRBV11-2,ASSRELAGVYNEQF
TRBJ2-4,TRBV6-6,ASSYGTPRNIQY
TRBJ1-1,TRBV7-8,ASSWEGIDTEAF
TRBJ2-4,TRBV15,ATSRGRGEKNIQY
TRBJ2-7,TRBV7-9,ASSLSYEQY
TRBJ2-3,TRBV11-2,ASSLGGRVTDTQY
TRBJ2-7,TRBV4-2,ASSQSPGQGSDEQY
TRBJ2-7,TRBV27,ASSGSGEKQY
TRBJ2-6,TRBV28,ASSGGFSGANVLT
TRBJ1-2,TRBV12-3/TRBV12-4,ASSLSPGQGAYGYT
TRBJ2-1,TRBV4-1,ASSQVLSSPYNEQF
TRBJ1-2,TRBV5-1,ASSLVSRERRGYT
TRBJ1-6,TRBV7-9,ASSLGGMPNSPLH